This entry concerns a single T cell receptor beta chain. The repertoire was sequenced with immunoSEQ multiplex PCR; TCRdb's copy has only in-frame clones and lacks some. The repertoire includes about 270,000 clones, 80% to 90% of them detected once, and roughly 4.3% sits in the top ten. The J segment lost 0 bases and the V segment lost 1 base, leaving 11 bases of the junction unmatched. The V gene's germline CDR1 is LGHDT and CDR2 YNNKEL (reference sequence). There are 19 residues in the CDR3. The data were obtained in a study of blood T cell repertoires in COVID-19. This chain links TRBV3-1 (or the pseudogene TRBV3-2) with TRBJ2-2, with TRBD1 matching over 7 bases. Sequencing was carried out using PBMCs or T cells enriched from blood (not recorded which). The receptor's source is a woman in her 30s with acute COVID-19. This CDR3 is CASSQVPGQGVANTGELFF. Here the CDR3 DNA reads TGTGCCAGCAGCCAAGTCCCCGGCCAGGGGGTGGCGAACACCGGGGAGCTGTTTTTT.